This T cell receptor beta chain was captured in a study of cytomegalovirus exposure and HLA in healthy donors. The sample holds a few counts of this clone. Its specificity is unknown. PCR used 60 Vbeta primers and 13 Jbeta primers. Profiled with immunoSEQ multiplex PCR; TCRdb holds only in-frame clones, not every one. Among tens of thousands of clones, around three quarters were seen once, and the ten largest hold about 12%. Study observations and caveats: An Asian-associated ancestry cluster reportedly showed fewer N-insertions than the roughly 700-donor mean in a later analysis.

Sequences were obtained from PBMCs. This TCR derives from a male donor in good health and CMV-seropositive.

The CDR3 DNA reads TGTGCCAGCTCACCATACTCGTCTCCCAATGAGCAGTTCTTC. Its translation is CASSPYSSPNEQFF. The J gene is TRBJ2-1, the V gene TRBV18; D is ambiguous. Trimming removed 2 bases from V and 6 bases from J, with 11 bases in between. The length of the CDR3 is 14 residues. Per germline, CDR1 KGHSH and CDR2 LQKENI.